The source of this T cell receptor (beta chain) is a study of shared clonotypes between healthy human individuals. The germline V gene encodes CDR1 MNHNY and CDR2 SVGAGI (reference sequence). The CDR3 is made up of 15 amino acids. Trimming cost V 4 bases and J 1 base; bases outside gene matches: 5. When replicate PCRs were run on sorted subsets, they used approximately 0.2 ug DNA, about 31,000 T cell genomes. Data came from immunoSEQ multiplex PCR; TCRdb stores just in-frame clones and leaves some out. This table has about 2.3 million clones, 85% to 95% appearing once. General observations from the study: A small donor pool kept down the genetic and exposure-history diversity that was represented. Rarefaction exposed incomplete sorted-subset sequencing despite large depth.

Concerning this clone: Its antigen is as yet unknown.

V gene TRBV6-6 combines with J gene TRBJ1-1, with TRBD1 matching 8 bases. The clonotype comes from a man aged 18 to 29 in good health. Some clones in this sample may be carry-over from other donors' samples. The sample taken for sequencing was naive CD4+ T cells from PBMCs. As to subset: CD45RA+ positively selected. Here the CDR3 DNA reads TGTGCCAGCAGTTCCCAGGGGGCGAAGAACACTGAAGCTTTCTTT. Its protein product is CASSSQGAKNTEAFF.